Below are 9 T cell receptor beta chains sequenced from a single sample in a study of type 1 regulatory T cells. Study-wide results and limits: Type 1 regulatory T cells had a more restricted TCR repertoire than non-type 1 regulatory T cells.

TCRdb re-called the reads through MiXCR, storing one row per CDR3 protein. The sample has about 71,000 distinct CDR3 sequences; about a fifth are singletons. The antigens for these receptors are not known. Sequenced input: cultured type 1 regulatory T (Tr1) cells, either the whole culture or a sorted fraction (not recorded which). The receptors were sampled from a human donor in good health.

Here the CDR3 DNA reads TGTGCCATCAGGGGGGGAGCACTGAAGCTTTTCTTT. The encoded protein is CAIRGGALKLFF. This chain connects TRBV10-3 to TRBJ1-1; D may be TRBD1 (5 bases). CDR1 and CDR2 from the germline V gene are ENHRY and SYGVKD. The CDR3 extends over 12 amino acids. Trimming removed 6 bases from V and 13 bases from J, with 18 bases in between.

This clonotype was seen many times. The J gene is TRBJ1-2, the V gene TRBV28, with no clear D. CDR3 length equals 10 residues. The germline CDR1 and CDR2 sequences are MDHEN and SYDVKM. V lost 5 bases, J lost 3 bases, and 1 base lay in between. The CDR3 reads CASSDYGYTF. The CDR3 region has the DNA TGTGCCAGCAGTGACTATGGCTACACCTTC.

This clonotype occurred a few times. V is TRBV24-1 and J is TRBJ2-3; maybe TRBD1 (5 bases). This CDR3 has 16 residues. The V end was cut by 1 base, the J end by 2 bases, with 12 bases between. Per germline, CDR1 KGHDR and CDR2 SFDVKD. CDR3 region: CATSDFSAGNTDTQYF. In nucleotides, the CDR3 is TGTGCCACCAGTGATTTTTCGGCAGGGAACACAGATACGCAGTATTTT.

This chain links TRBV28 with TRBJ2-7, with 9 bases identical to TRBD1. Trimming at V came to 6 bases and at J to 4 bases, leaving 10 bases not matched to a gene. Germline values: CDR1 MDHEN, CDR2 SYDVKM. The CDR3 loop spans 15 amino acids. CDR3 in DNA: TGTGCCAGCAGCTCGGAACAGGGGGCAGGGTACGAGCAGTACTTC. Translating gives CASSSEQGAGYEQYF.

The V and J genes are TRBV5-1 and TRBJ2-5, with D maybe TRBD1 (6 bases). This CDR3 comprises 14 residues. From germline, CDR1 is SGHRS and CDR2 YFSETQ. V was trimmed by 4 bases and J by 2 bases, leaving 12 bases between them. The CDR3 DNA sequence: TGCGCCAGCAGCAAGGGACACCTACAAGAGACCCAGTACTTC. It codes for CASSKGHLQETQYF.

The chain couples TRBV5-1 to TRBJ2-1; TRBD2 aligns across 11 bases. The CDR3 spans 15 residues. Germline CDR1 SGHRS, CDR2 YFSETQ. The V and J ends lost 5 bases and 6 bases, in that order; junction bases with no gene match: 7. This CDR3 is CASRLTSGAVNEQFF. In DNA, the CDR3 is TGCGCCAGCAGGCTGACTAGCGGGGCCGTCAATGAGCAGTTCTTC.

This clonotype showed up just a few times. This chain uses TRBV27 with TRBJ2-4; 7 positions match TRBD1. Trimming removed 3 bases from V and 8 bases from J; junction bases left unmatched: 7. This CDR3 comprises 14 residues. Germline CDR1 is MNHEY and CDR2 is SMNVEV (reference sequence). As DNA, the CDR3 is TGTGCCAGCAGTTTGCACAGGGGAACGGACATTCAGTACTTC. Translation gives CASSLHRGTDIQYF.

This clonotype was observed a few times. The CDR3: CSASRGARGSNQPQHF. The CDR3 DNA reads as TGCAGTGCGAGCCGCGGGGCTCGGGGTAGCAATCAGCCCCAGCATTTT. The chain links TRBV20-1 to TRBJ1-5, with TRBD1 as a possible D gene (5 bases). Germline CDR1 reads DFQATT; CDR2 reads SNEGSKA (reference sequence). The CDR3 consists of 16 residues. The ends were cut back, 6 bases at V and 0 bases at J, with 18 bases in the middle.

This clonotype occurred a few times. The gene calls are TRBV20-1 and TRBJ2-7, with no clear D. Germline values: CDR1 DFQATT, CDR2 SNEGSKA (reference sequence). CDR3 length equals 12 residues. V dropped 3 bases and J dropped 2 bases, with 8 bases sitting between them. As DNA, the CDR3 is TGCAGTGCTAGTGGTTTAACCTACGAGCAGTACTTC. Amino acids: CSASGLTYEQYF.